One and the same sample provided the 15 T cell receptor beta chains below, sequenced in a study of blood T cells in healthy people across ages. A sample-barcoded 5' primer and a J-beta primer mix were used in a second PCR of roughly 7 to 11 cycles. TCRdb re-called the 5' RACE reads with MiXCR, one entry per CDR3 protein. The sample includes 1.5 million to 2 million distinct CDR3 sequences, roughly 27% of them seen just once. Sequenced input: blood. The receptor source for this set is a woman aged 25 to 39 in good health.

The chain has TRBV11-2 and TRBJ2-7, with 12 bases that match TRBD1. The CDR3 has 15 residues. Losses at the gene ends were 3 bases for V and 6 bases for J; bases not matched to a gene: 6. Germline CDR1 SGHAT, CDR2 FQNNGV. CDR3 region: CASSLAGTGGIEQYF. CDR3 nucleotide sequence: TGTGCCAGCAGCTTGGCCGGGACAGGGGGCATCGAGCAGTACTTC.

This clonotype was counted at least ten times. A read error may account for a junction end that differs from germline. The chain joins TRBV5-5 to TRBJ1-2, with no clear D. CDR3 length equals 14 residues. Germline lookup yields CDR1 SGHKS and CDR2 YYEKEE (reference sequence). DNA for the CDR3: TGTGCCAGCAGTTTGGGATACATTAACTATGGCTACACCTTC. Protein product: CASSLGYINYGYTF.

The genes are TRBV6-5 and TRBJ1-1; a possible D gene is TRBD1 (6 bases). This CDR3 has 14 residues. Per the germline V gene, CDR1 is MNHEY and CDR2 is SVGAGI. V was trimmed by 6 bases and J by 1 base, leaving 12 bases between them. DNA of the CDR3: TGTGCCAGCAGATGGACAGAGGGGAACACTGAAGCTTTCTTT. It is translated as CASRWTEGNTEAFF.

Concerning this clonotype itself: A much larger clone lies a single base off, so this may be a read error. The chain carries TRBV12-3 or TRBV12-4 and TRBJ2-5, with 11 bases fitting TRBD2. CDR3 length equals 16 residues. Trimming took 3 bases from V and 4 from J; bases not matched to a gene: 7. The CDR3 sequence: CASSFPSGGPRETQYF. The CDR3, as DNA: TGTGCCAGCAGTTTTCCTAGCGGGGGGCCCCGAGAGACCCAGTACTTC.

Ten or more counts support this clonotype. V is TRBV12-3 or TRBV12-4 and J is TRBJ2-1; the D gene could be TRBD1 or TRBD2 (5 bases each). The ends were cut back, 5 bases at V and 2 bases at J, with 16 bases in the middle. The CDR3 runs 16 residues. CDR3 bases: TGTGCCAGCAGTCACCTCCCTGGGGGTGCCTACAATGAGCAGTTCTTC. Translation: CASSHLPGGAYNEQFF.

Remarks on this clonotype: One junction end does not reproduce the germline sequence, and a read error may be involved. The chain uses TRBV19 and TRBJ1-6, with D perhaps matching TRBD1 (5 bases). The CDR3 runs to 14 residues. From germline, CDR1 is LNHDA and CDR2 SQIVND (reference sequence). CDR3 nucleotides: TGTGCCAGTAGTATCGAGAAGGGGAATTCACCCCCCCACTTT. This sequence encodes CASSIEKGNSPPHF.

V gene TRBV21-1 combines with J gene TRBJ2-1. TRBV21-1 is a listed pseudogene. The CDR3 consists of 12 residues. Here the CDR3 DNA reads TGTGCCAGTCCCCGTGGGTACAATGAGCAGTTCTTC. It is translated as CASPRGYNEQFF.

The V and J genes are TRBV20-1 and TRBJ2-5; 10 nucleotides align to TRBD1. The CDR3 runs 15 residues. The V gene's germline CDR1 is DFQATT and CDR2 SNEGSKA (reference sequence). Trimming cost V 2 bases and J 4 bases; bases outside gene matches: 7. The CDR3 spells CSARSGTGVRETQYF. The CDR3 nucleotides are TGCAGTGCTAGATCCGGGACAGGGGTTCGAGAGACCCAGTACTTC.

This clonotype was observed a few times. The chain carries TRBV29-1 and TRBJ2-7; weak D call: TRBD1 (7 bases). The CDR3 spans 15 residues. Germline V gene data show CDR1 as SQVTM and CDR2 as ANQGSEA. Deletions cut 6 bases from V and 3 bases from J, with 21 bases between. CDR3 bases: TGCAGCGTGGAGGGGCCACGGGACAGTAACTACGAGCAGTACTTC. Translating gives CSVEGPRDSNYEQYF.

This clonotype is a singleton in its sample. A single base separates this from a much larger clone, so it may be a read error. This sequence joins TRBV12-3 or TRBV12-4 and TRBJ2-5, with 8 bases lining up with TRBD2. Trimming took 7 bases from V and 5 from J; bases not matched to a gene: 12. The CDR3 loop spans 15 amino acids. CDR3 in DNA: TGTGCCAGCATCACAGCGGGAGAGTCTAGGGAGACCCAGTACTTC. Protein sequence: CASITAGESRETQYF.

This clonotype appeared a few times. This chain uses TRBV7-2 with TRBJ2-1; 8 positions agree with TRBD2. Germline values: CDR1 SGHTA, CDR2 FQGNSA. This CDR3 has 17 residues. V lost 5 bases and J lost 6; bases outside the gene matches: 15. CDR3 sequence: CASSRIAGTRRSNEQFF. The CDR3 nucleotides read TGTGCCAGCAGCCGTATCGCCGGGACTAGGAGATCCAATGAGCAGTTCTTC.

This clonotype came up many times. V gene TRBV9 combines with J gene TRBJ2-1; 9 positions agree with TRBD2. The germline gives CDR1 SGDLS, CDR2 YYNGEE. The CDR3 has 15 residues. Losses at the gene ends were 0 bases for V and 8 bases for J; bases not matched to a gene: 6. CDR3 bases: TGTGCCAGCAGCGTAGGACTAGCGGTAAACCATGAGCAGTTCTTC. It is translated as CASSVGLAVNHEQFF.

The genes are TRBV10-3 and TRBJ1-2; D uncertain. Germline loops: CDR1 ENHRY, CDR2 SYGVKD. Trimming pared 0 bases from V and 4 bases from J, leaving 9 bases between. CDR3 length: 14 amino acids. In DNA form, the CDR3 reads TGTGCCATCAGTGAGTCGACCCGCGCCTATGGCTACACCTTC. This sequence encodes CAISESTRAYGYTF.

Comment on this clonotype: This sequence may be a read error, since a much larger clone differs from it by one base. The V and J genes are TRBV4-3 and TRBJ1-2; D is undetermined. The germline V gene encodes CDR1 LGHNA and CDR2 YSLEER. V was cut by 4 bases and J by 4 bases, with 13 bases left in between. The CDR3 runs to 14 residues. The DNA for the CDR3 is TGCGCCAGCAGCCGAGAGGGCAAACGCTATGGCTACACCTTC. Encoded protein: CASSREGKRYGYTF.

The rearrangement uses TRBV24-1 and TRBJ2-3, with 9 bases that match TRBD1. CDR1 and CDR2 (germline): KGHDR, SFDVKD. V dropped 4 bases and J dropped 4; count of bases not matched to a gene: 5. This CDR3 contains 15 residues. The chain's CDR3 is CATSDSGQGPDTQYF. The CDR3 DNA reads as TGTGCCACCAGTGACTCCGGACAGGGGCCAGATACGCAGTATTTT.